The subject of this entry is one TCR beta chain. Its specificity is not known. This record comes from a study of shared clonotypes between healthy human individuals. At the level of the study: The donor pool was made up of a couple of women and three men aged 18 to 49. Study results and limitations: Sharing across four donors was highest in naive CD4 (roughly 5%) and lowest in memory CD8 (about 0.4%).

This was a deep-level run. TCRdb's table, derived via immunoSEQ multiplex PCR, lists solely in-frame clones and lacks some. The table includes over 300,000 clones, about nine tenths detected once. Germline CDR1 and CDR2: MNHNS and SASEGT. The CDR3 loop spans 14 amino acids. Deletions cut 4 bases from V and 5 bases from J, with 12 bases between. This clonotype was obtained from a man in his late teens or twenties in good health. Specimen: memory CD8+ T cells sorted from blood. Specified subset: CD45RO+ cells pooled with CCR7-negative TemRA cells. This rearrangement joins TRBV6-1 to TRBJ2-1, with D perhaps assigned TRBD1 or TRBD2 (5 bases each). This CDR3 reads CASSAEGPNNEQFF. CDR3 DNA sequence: TGTGCCAGCAGTGCAGAGGGACCCAACAATGAGCAGTTCTTC.